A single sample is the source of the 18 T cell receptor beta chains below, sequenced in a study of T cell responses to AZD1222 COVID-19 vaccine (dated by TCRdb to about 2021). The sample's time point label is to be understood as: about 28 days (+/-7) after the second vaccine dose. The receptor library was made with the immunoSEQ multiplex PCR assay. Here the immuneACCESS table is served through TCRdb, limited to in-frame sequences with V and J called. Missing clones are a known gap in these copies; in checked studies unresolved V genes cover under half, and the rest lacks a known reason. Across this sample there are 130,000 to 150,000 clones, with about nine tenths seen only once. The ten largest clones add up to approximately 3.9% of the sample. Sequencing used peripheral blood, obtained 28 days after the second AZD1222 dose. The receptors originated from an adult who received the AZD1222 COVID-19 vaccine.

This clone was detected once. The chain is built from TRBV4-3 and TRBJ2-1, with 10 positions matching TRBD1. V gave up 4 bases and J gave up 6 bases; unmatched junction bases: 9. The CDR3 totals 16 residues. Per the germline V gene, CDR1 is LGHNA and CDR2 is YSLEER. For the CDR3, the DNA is TGCGCCAGCAGCCGCATGACAGGGGGCGCCGTCAATGAGCAGTTCTTC. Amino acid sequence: CASSRMTGGAVNEQFF.

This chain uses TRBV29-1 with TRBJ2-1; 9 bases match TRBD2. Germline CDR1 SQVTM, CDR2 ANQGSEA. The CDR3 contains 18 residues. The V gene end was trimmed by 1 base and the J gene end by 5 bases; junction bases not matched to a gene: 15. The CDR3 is CSVEGWVAGVHQNNEQFF. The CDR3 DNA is TGCAGCGTTGAAGGATGGGTAGCGGGAGTACATCAAAACAATGAGCAGTTCTTC.

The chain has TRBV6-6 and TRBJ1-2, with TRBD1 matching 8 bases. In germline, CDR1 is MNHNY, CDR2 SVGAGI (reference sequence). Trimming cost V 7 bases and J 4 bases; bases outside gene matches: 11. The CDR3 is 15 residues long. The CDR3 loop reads CASKPQGGHTYGYTF. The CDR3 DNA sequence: TGTGCCAGCAAACCACAGGGGGGCCACACCTATGGCTACACCTTC.

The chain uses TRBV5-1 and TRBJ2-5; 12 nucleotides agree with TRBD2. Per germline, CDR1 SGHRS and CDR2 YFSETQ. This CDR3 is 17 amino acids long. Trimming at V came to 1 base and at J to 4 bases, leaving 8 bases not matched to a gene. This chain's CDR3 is CASSLRASGGARETQYF. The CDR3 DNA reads TGCGCCAGCAGCTTGAGGGCTAGCGGGGGGGCCAGAGAGACCCAGTACTTC.

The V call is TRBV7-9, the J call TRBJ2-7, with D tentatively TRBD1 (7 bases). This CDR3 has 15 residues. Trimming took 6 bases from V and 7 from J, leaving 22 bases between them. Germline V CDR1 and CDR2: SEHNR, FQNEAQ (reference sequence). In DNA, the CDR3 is TGTGCCAGCAGTGGCGGGGACTCCAGGGGGTGGGAGCAGTACTTC. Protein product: CASSGGDSRGWEQYF.

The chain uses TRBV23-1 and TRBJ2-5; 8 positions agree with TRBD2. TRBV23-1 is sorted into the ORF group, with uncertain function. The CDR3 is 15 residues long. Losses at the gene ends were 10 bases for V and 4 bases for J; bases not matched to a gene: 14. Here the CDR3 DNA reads TGCGCCACCTCATCCGGGGGGGCGGGAGTAGAGACCCAGTACTTC. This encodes CATSSGGAGVETQYF.

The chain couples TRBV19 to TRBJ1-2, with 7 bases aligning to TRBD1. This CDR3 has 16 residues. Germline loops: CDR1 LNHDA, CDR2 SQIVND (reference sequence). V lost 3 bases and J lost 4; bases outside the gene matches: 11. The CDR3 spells CASSIAQDRVAYGYTF. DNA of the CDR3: TGTGCCAGTAGTATTGCCCAAGACAGGGTCGCCTATGGCTACACCTTC.

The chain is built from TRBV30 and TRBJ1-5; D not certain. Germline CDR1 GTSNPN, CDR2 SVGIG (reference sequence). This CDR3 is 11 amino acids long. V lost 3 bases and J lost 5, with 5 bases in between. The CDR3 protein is CAWSVDQPQHF. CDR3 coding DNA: TGTGCCTGGAGCGTTGATCAGCCCCAGCATTTT.

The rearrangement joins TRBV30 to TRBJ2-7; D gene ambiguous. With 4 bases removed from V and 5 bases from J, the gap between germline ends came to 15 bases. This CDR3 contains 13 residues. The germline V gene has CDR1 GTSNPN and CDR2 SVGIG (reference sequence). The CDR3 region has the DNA TGTGCCTGGAACCGGCCCTACCGTCACGAGCAGTACTTC. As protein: CAWNRPYRHEQYF.

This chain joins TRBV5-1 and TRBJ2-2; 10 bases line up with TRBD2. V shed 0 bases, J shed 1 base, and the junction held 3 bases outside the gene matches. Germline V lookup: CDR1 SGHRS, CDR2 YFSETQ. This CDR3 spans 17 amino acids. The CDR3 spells CASSLVLAGENTGELFF. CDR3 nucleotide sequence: TGCGCCAGCAGCTTGGTGCTAGCGGGAGAGAACACCGGGGAGCTGTTTTTT.

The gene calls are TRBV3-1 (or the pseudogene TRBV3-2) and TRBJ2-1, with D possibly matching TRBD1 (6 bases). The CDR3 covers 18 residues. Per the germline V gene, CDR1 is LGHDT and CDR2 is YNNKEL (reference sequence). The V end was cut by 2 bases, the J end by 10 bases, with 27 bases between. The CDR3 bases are TGTGCCAGCAGCCAAAGTTTCCGAGGGGGTATAATAGGTGCCGAGCAGTTCTTC. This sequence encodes CASSQSFRGGIIGAEQFF.

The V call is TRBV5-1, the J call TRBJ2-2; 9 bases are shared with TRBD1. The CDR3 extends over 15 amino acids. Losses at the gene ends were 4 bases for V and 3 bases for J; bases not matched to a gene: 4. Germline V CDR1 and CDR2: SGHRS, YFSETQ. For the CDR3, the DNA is TGCGCCAGCAGCCGGCGACAGGGGGACACCGGGGAGCTGTTTTTT. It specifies CASSRRQGDTGELFF.

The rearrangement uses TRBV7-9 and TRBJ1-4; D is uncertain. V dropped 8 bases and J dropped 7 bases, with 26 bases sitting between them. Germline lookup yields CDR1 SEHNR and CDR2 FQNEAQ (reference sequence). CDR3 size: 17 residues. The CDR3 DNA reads TGTGCCAGCTCCTCAACACGGGGTGCATCCGGTGGTGAAAAACTGTTTTTT. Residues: CASSSTRGASGGEKLFF. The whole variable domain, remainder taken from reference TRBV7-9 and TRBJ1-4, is DTGVSQNPRHKITKRGQNVTFRCDPISEHNRLYWYRQTLGQGPEFLTYFQNEAQLEKSRLLSDRFSAERPKGSFSTLEIQRTEQGDSAMYLCASSSTRGASGGEKLFFGSGTQLSVL.

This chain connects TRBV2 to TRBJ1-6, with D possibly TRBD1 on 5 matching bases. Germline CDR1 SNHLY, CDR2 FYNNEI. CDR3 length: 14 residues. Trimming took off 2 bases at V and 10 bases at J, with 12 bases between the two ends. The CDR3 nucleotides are TGTGCCAGCAGTGAACGGGGGGTAGAATCACCCCTCCACTTT. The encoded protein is CASSERGVESPLHF.

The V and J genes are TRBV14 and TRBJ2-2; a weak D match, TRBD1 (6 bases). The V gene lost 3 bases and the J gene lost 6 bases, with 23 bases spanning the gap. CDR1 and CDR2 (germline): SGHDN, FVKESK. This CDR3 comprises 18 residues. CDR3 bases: TGTGCCAGCAGCCAGGAACTCCCAGGGGCAGGAGGCGCCGGGGAGCTGTTTTTT. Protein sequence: CASSQELPGAGGAGELFF.

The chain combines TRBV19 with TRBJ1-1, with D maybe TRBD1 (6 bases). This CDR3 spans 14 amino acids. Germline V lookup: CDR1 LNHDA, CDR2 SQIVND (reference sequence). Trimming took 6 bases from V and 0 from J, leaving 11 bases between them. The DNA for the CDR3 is TGTGCCAGTAGATCCCAGGGGTTGAACACTGAAGCTTTCTTT. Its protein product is CASRSQGLNTEAFF.

This chain's CDR3 is CASSYPRTSVNEQFF. For the CDR3, the DNA is TGTGCCAGCAGTTACCCGCGGACTAGCGTCAATGAGCAGTTCTTC. This chain joins TRBV6-2 or TRBV6-3 and TRBJ2-1; 9 bases fit TRBD2. There are 15 residues in the CDR3. The junction had 5 bases not matched to a gene; V was cut back by 2 bases and J by 6 bases. Germline V gene data show CDR1 as MNHEY and CDR2 as SVGEGT.

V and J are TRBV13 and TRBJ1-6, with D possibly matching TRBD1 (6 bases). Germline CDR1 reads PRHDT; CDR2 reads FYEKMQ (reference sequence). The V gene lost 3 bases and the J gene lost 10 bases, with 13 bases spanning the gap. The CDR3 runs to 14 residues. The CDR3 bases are TGTGCCAGCAGCTTGGGGGCCCTAGGGTCACCCCTCCACTTT. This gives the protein CASSLGALGSPLHF.